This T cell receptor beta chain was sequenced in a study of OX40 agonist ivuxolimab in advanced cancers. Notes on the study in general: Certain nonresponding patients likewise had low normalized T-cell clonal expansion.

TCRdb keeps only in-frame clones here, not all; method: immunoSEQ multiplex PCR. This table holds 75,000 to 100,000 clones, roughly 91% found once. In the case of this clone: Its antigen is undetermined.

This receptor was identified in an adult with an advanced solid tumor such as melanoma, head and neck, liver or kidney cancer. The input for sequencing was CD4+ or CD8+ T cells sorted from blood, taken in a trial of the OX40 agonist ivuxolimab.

This chain's CDR3 is CASSQEASGPTEAFF. CDR3 nucleotides: TGCGCCAGCAGCCAAGAAGCGTCAGGGCCCACTGAAGCTTTCTTT. The genes are TRBV4-1 and TRBJ1-1, with D tentatively TRBD1 (5 bases). The CDR3 length is 15 residues. Looked up from germline, CDR1 is MGHRA and CDR2 is YSYEKL. V was shortened by 0 bases and J by 4 bases, with 12 bases between the two germline ends.